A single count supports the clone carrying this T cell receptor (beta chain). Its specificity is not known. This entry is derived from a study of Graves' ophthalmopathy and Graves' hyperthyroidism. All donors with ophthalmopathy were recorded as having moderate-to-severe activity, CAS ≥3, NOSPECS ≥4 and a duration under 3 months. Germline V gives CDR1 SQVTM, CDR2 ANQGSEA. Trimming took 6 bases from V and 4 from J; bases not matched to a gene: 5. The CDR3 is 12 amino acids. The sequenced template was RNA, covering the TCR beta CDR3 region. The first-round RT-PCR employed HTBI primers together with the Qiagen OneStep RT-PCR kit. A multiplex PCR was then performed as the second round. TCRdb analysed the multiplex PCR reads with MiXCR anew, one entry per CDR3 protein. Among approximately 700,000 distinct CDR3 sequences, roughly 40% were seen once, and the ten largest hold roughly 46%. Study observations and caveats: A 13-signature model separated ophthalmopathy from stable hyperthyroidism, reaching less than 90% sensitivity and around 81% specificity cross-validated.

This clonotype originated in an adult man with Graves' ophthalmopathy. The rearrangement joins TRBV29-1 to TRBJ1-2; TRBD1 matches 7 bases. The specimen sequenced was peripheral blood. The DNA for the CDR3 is TGCAGCGTGCTGGGACAGACCTATGGCTACACCTTC. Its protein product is CSVLGQTYGYTF.